This T cell receptor beta chain was retrieved from a study of blood T cell repertoires in COVID-19. Clones were sequenced by immunoSEQ multiplex PCR, and TCRdb holds only the in-frame ones, with some missing. Counted here are some 390,000 clones, roughly 90% occurring once; the ten biggest clones make up 1.5% to 2%. The ends were cut back, 4 bases at V and 8 bases at J, with 21 bases in the middle. The CDR3 loop spans 16 amino acids. CDR1 is MNHNS and CDR2 is SASEGT in the germline V gene. The sequence came from a woman under 40 who had recovered from COVID-19. The rearrangement links TRBV6-1 to TRBJ1-5, with TRBD1 as a possible D gene (6 bases). The sequenced material came from PBMCs or T cells enriched from blood (not recorded which). For the CDR3, the DNA is TGTGCCAGCAGTGGGACAGTTACCCCCCCAAGGAAGCCCCAGCATTTT. Amino acids: CASSGTVTPPRKPQHF.